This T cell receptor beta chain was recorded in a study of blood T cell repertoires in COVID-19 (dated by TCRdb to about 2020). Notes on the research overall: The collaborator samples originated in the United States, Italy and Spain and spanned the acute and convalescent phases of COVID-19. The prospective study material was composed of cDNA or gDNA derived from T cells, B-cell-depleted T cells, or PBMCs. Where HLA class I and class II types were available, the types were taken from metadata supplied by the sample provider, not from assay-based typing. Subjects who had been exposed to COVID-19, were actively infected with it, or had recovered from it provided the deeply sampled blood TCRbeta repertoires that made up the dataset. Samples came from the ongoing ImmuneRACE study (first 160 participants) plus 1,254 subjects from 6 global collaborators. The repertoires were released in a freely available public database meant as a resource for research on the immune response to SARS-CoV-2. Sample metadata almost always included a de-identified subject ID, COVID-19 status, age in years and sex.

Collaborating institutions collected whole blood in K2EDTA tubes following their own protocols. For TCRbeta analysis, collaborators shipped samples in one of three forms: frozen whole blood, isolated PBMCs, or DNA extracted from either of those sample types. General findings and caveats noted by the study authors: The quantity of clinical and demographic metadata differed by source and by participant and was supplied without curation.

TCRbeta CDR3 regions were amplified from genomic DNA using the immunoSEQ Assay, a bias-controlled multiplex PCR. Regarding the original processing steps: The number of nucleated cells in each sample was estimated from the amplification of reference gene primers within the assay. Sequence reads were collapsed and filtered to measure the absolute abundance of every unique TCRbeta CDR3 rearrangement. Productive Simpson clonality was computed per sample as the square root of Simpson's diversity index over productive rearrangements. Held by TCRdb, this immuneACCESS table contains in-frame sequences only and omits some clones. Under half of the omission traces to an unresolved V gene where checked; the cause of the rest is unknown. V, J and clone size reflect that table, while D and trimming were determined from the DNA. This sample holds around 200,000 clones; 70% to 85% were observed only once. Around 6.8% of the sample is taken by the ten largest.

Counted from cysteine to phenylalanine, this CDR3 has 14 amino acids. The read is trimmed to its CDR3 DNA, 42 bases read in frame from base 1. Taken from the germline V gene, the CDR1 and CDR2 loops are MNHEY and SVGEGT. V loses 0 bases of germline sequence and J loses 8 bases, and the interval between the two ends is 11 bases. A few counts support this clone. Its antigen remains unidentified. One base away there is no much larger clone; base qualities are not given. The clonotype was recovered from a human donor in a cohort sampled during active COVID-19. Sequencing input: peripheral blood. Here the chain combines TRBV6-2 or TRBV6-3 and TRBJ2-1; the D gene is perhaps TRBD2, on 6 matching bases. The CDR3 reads CASSYSSGDYEQFF. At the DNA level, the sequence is TGTGCCAGCAGTTACTCATCCGGGGACTATGAGCAGTTCTTC.